These T cell receptor beta chains were read from a single sample in a study of blood T cell repertoires in COVID-19. Only in-frame clones appear in the TCRdb table, and some are missing; sequencing was by immunoSEQ multiplex PCR. This table has hundreds of thousands of clones, under 95% appearing once. Input material: PBMCs or T cells enriched from blood (not recorded which). The receptors stem from a woman aged 18 to 35 who had recovered from COVID-19. CDR3s include the opening cysteine and the closing phenylalanine or tryptophan. The order of the fields is CDR3 protein, CDR3 DNA, V gene, clone size, J gene, D gene. The D gene is left open where the match is weak. A clone size is listed for some rows: how often the clone was seen (once, few, many), or a class if it is expanded.

CDR3aa: CASSYIGHLSGGTDTQYF
CDR3nt: TGTGCCAGCAGCTATATCGGACACTTATCTGGAGGCACAGATACGCAGTATTTT
v_gene: TRBV5-6
abundance: NA
j_gene: TRBJ2-3
d_gene: NA

CDR3aa: CASSVGELAGGRYQETQYF
CDR3nt: TGTGCCAGCAGCGTAGGTGAACTAGCGGGAGGGCGGTACCAAGAGACCCAGTACTTC
v_gene: TRBV9
abundance: once
j_gene: TRBJ2-5
d_gene: TRBD2

CDR3aa: CASSPDRGLYNEQFF
CDR3nt: TGTGCCAGCAGCCCGGACAGGGGACTATACAATGAGCAGTTCTTC
v_gene: TRBV11-2
abundance: NA
j_gene: TRBJ2-1
d_gene: TRBD1

CDR3aa: CASSLEAGSYGEQYF
CDR3nt: TGCGCCAGCAGCTTGGAGGCGGGGAGTTACGGGGAGCAGTACTTC
v_gene: TRBV5-1
abundance: NA
j_gene: TRBJ2-7
d_gene: NA

CDR3aa: CASSTHGAPGASSYNSPLHF
CDR3nt: TGTGCCAGTAGTACCCACGGGGCCCCAGGGGCGAGCTCCTATAATTCACCCCTCCACTTT
v_gene: TRBV19
abundance: NA
j_gene: TRBJ1-6
d_gene: NA

CDR3aa: CSASGGSSPLHF
CDR3nt: TGCAGTGCTAGTGGTGGGAGTTCACCCCTCCACTTT
v_gene: TRBV20-1
abundance: NA
j_gene: TRBJ1-6
d_gene: NA

CDR3aa: CASSDSGRARETQYF
CDR3nt: TGTGCCAGCAGTGACAGCGGGAGGGCCCGGGAGACCCAGTACTTC
v_gene: TRBV7-6
abundance: NA
j_gene: TRBJ2-5
d_gene: TRBD2

CDR3aa: CASSTSLGTSNEQFF
CDR3nt: TGTGCCAGTAGTACCTCTTTAGGGACTAGTAATGAGCAGTTCTTC
v_gene: TRBV19
abundance: NA
j_gene: TRBJ2-1
d_gene: TRBD2

CDR3aa: CASSIAQGGGYTF
CDR3nt: TGTGCCAGTAGTATAGCCCAGGGAGGTGGCTACACCTTC
v_gene: TRBV19
abundance: NA
j_gene: TRBJ1-2
d_gene: NA

CDR3aa: CASSLTGGWTGELFF
CDR3nt: TGTGCCAGCAGCTTGACAGGGGGTTGGACCGGGGAGCTGTTTTTT
v_gene: TRBV11-3
abundance: NA
j_gene: TRBJ2-2
d_gene: TRBD1

CDR3aa: CASSLAAYYGYTF
CDR3nt: TGTGCCAGCAGCTTGGCGGCCTACTATGGCTACACCTTC
v_gene: TRBV7-2
abundance: NA
j_gene: TRBJ1-2
d_gene: NA

CDR3aa: CATSPGTGRFGPLHF
CDR3nt: TGTGCCACTTCCCCCGGGACAGGGAGGTTTGGGCCCCTCCACTTT
v_gene: TRBV19
abundance: NA
j_gene: TRBJ1-6
d_gene: TRBD1

CDR3aa: CASSSQGMAKNIQYF
CDR3nt: TGTGCCAGCAGCTCACAGGGAATGGCCAAAAACATTCAGTACTTC
v_gene: TRBV7-9
abundance: once
j_gene: TRBJ2-4
d_gene: NA

CDR3aa: CASSKDRSNQPQHF
CDR3nt: TGTGCCAGCAGTAAGGACAGGAGCAATCAGCCCCAGCATTTT
v_gene: TRBV2
abundance: few
j_gene: TRBJ1-5
d_gene: TRBD1

CDR3aa: CAISEFRGTNYGYTF
CDR3nt: TGTGCCATCAGTGAGTTTAGGGGCACTAACTATGGCTACACCTTC
v_gene: TRBV10-3
abundance: NA
j_gene: TRBJ1-2
d_gene: NA

CDR3aa: CASSQEHRRGGETQYF
CDR3nt: TGTGCCAGCAGCCAAGAGCATCGGCGGGGGGGGGAGACCCAGTACTTC
v_gene: TRBV4-2
abundance: NA
j_gene: TRBJ2-5
d_gene: TRBD2

CDR3aa: CASSSTGELFF
CDR3nt: TGTGCCAGTTCCTCCACCGGGGAGCTGTTTTTT
v_gene: TRBV19
abundance: few
j_gene: TRBJ2-2
d_gene: NA

CDR3aa: CATSDLVGGTGELFF
CDR3nt: TGTGCCACCAGTGATTTAGTGGGGGGAACCGGGGAGCTGTTTTTT
v_gene: TRBV24-1
abundance: NA
j_gene: TRBJ2-2
d_gene: NA

CDR3aa: CASSLEAGLYNEQFF
CDR3nt: TGCGCCAGCAGCTTGGAGGCAGGGCTCTACAATGAGCAGTTCTTC
v_gene: TRBV5-1
abundance: NA
j_gene: TRBJ2-1
d_gene: NA

CDR3aa: CASSFPGNYGYTF
CDR3nt: TGTGCCAGCAGCTTCCCCGGTAACTATGGCTACACCTTC
v_gene: TRBV5-4
abundance: NA
j_gene: TRBJ1-2
d_gene: NA

CDR3aa: CASNPGRVAGHEQYF
CDR3nt: TGTGCCAGTAATCCGGGGAGGGTAGCGGGGCACGAGCAGTACTTC
v_gene: TRBV19
abundance: NA
j_gene: TRBJ2-7
d_gene: TRBD2

CDR3aa: CASSHPVYDGSNYGYTF
CDR3nt: TGTGCCAGCAGCCACCCGGTTTACGACGGGTCTAACTATGGCTACACCTTC
v_gene: TRBV4-2
abundance: NA
j_gene: TRBJ1-2
d_gene: NA

CDR3aa: CASSHGQSSSYNEQFF
CDR3nt: TGCGCCAGCAGCCACGGACAGTCAAGCTCCTACAATGAGCAGTTCTTC
v_gene: TRBV4-1
abundance: once
j_gene: TRBJ2-1
d_gene: NA

CDR3aa: CASSVTQSGLRTRTEAFF
CDR3nt: TGTGCCAGCAGCGTAACTCAATCTGGGTTACGGACACGGACTGAAGCTTTCTTT
v_gene: TRBV9
abundance: NA
j_gene: TRBJ1-1
d_gene: NA

CDR3aa: CASSMGTQSYEQYF
CDR3nt: TGTGCCAGTAGTATGGGGACACAATCCTACGAGCAGTACTTC
v_gene: TRBV19
abundance: NA
j_gene: TRBJ2-7
d_gene: NA

CDR3aa: CASARGTGELFF
CDR3nt: TGTGCCAGCGCTCGGGGCACCGGGGAGCTGTTTTTT
v_gene: TRBV12-3/TRBV12-4
abundance: NA
j_gene: TRBJ2-2
d_gene: NA

CDR3aa: CASSQDLGQGSYEQYF
CDR3nt: TGTGCCAGCAGCCAAGATCTGGGACAGGGCTCCTACGAGCAGTACTTC
v_gene: TRBV4-2
abundance: NA
j_gene: TRBJ2-7
d_gene: TRBD1

CDR3aa: CASSQRTSGADTQYF
CDR3nt: TGCGCCAGCAGCCAGAGGACTAGCGGGGCAGATACGCAGTATTTT
v_gene: TRBV10-1
abundance: NA
j_gene: TRBJ2-3
d_gene: TRBD2

CDR3aa: CIRLGPGNTIYF
CDR3nt: TGTATCCGACTAGGGCCTGGAAACACCATATATTTT
v_gene: TRBV3-1/TRBV3-2
abundance: NA
j_gene: TRBJ1-3
d_gene: NA

CDR3aa: CASSPNTGTANYGYTF
CDR3nt: TGTGCCAGCAGTCCAAACACCGGGACAGCTAACTATGGCTACACCTTC
v_gene: TRBV28
abundance: NA
j_gene: TRBJ1-2
d_gene: TRBD1

CDR3aa: CASSQSRSPNTEAFF
CDR3nt: TGTGCCAGCAGCCAGTCGCGGAGTCCGAACACTGAAGCTTTCTTT
v_gene: TRBV14
abundance: NA
j_gene: TRBJ1-1
d_gene: NA

CDR3aa: CASSVDSGNTGELFF
CDR3nt: TGTGCCAGCAGCGTTGACAGTGGGAACACCGGGGAGCTGTTTTTT
v_gene: TRBV7-9
abundance: NA
j_gene: TRBJ2-2
d_gene: NA

CDR3aa: CSATRFFEQFF
CDR3nt: TGCAGTGCTACGAGATTCTTCGAGCAGTTCTTC
v_gene: TRBV20-1
abundance: NA
j_gene: TRBJ2-1
d_gene: NA

CDR3aa: CASREPGFPEAFF
CDR3nt: TGTGCCAGCAGAGAACCAGGGTTCCCTGAAGCTTTCTTT
v_gene: TRBV25-1
abundance: NA
j_gene: TRBJ1-1
d_gene: NA

CDR3aa: CAISPNRGGGPTGELFF
CDR3nt: TGTGCCATCAGTCCCAATCGCGGAGGGGGCCCCACCGGGGAGCTGTTTTTT
v_gene: TRBV10-3
abundance: NA
j_gene: TRBJ2-2
d_gene: NA

CDR3aa: CASRPPGQGFQKLFF
CDR3nt: TGCGCCAGCAGGCCCCCGGGACAGGGGTTCCAAAAACTGTTTTTT
v_gene: TRBV4-1
abundance: NA
j_gene: TRBJ1-4
d_gene: TRBD1

CDR3aa: CATSRDLARGQETQYF
CDR3nt: TGTGCCACCAGCAGAGATCTGGCAAGGGGACAAGAGACCCAGTACTTC
v_gene: TRBV15
abundance: once
j_gene: TRBJ2-5
d_gene: NA

CDR3aa: CASSVGPLRANEKLFF
CDR3nt: TGTGCCAGCAGCGTAGGCCCCCTCAGGGCGAATGAAAAACTGTTTTTT
v_gene: TRBV9
abundance: NA
j_gene: TRBJ1-4
d_gene: NA

CDR3aa: CASSVDGVAGDGYTF
CDR3nt: TGTGCCAGCAGCGTAGACGGGGTGGCGGGGGATGGCTACACCTTC
v_gene: TRBV9
abundance: many
j_gene: TRBJ1-2
d_gene: NA

CDR3aa: CASSEAKGGGNEKLFF
CDR3nt: TGTGCCAGCAGTGAAGCTAAAGGGGGCGGGAATGAAAAACTGTTTTTT
v_gene: TRBV6-1
abundance: few
j_gene: TRBJ1-4
d_gene: TRBD1

CDR3aa: CASSQGSGGTIYF
CDR3nt: TGTGCCAGCAGCCAAGGATCAGGGGGCACCATATATTTT
v_gene: TRBV3-1/TRBV3-2
abundance: NA
j_gene: TRBJ1-3
d_gene: TRBD1

CDR3aa: CASSPGQGISEAFF
CDR3nt: TGTGCCAGCAGCCCCGGGCAGGGGATTTCTGAAGCTTTCTTT
v_gene: TRBV4-2
abundance: few
j_gene: TRBJ1-1
d_gene: NA

CDR3aa: CASSVAPTGVETQYF
CDR3nt: TGTGCCAGCAGCGTAGCCCCGACGGGAGTGGAGACCCAGTACTTC
v_gene: TRBV9
abundance: NA
j_gene: TRBJ2-5
d_gene: NA

CDR3aa: CASSIVQGVGSLHF
CDR3nt: TGTGCCAGTAGTATAGTTCAGGGGGTTGGATCCCTCCACTTT
v_gene: TRBV19
abundance: few
j_gene: TRBJ1-6
d_gene: TRBD1

CDR3aa: CASSIGSGYEQYF
CDR3nt: TGTGCCAGTAGTATAGGTTCGGGGTACGAGCAGTACTTC
v_gene: TRBV19
abundance: NA
j_gene: TRBJ2-7
d_gene: NA

CDR3aa: CASSETVGDTEAFF
CDR3nt: TGTGCCAGCAGTGAAACAGTGGGAGATACTGAAGCTTTCTTT
v_gene: TRBV2
abundance: NA
j_gene: TRBJ1-1
d_gene: NA

CDR3aa: CASRNSQETQYF
CDR3nt: TGTGCCAGTAGGAACAGCCAAGAGACCCAGTACTTC
v_gene: TRBV19
abundance: NA
j_gene: TRBJ2-5
d_gene: NA

CDR3aa: CASSPANPKGYTF
CDR3nt: TGTGCCAGCAGCCCCGCTAATCCGAAGGGCTACACCTTC
v_gene: TRBV7-9
abundance: NA
j_gene: TRBJ1-2
d_gene: NA

CDR3aa: CASSLEGAPNTQYF
CDR3nt: TGTGCCAGCAGCTTAGAAGGGGCCCCAAATACGCAGTATTTT
v_gene: TRBV7-9
abundance: NA
j_gene: TRBJ2-3
d_gene: NA

CDR3aa: CASSLQGAGGGYTF
CDR3nt: TGTGCCAGCAGCTTGCAGGGCGCAGGGGGGGGCTACACCTTC
v_gene: TRBV7-2
abundance: NA
j_gene: TRBJ1-2
d_gene: TRBD1

CDR3aa: CASSIGLIGPRGYEQYF
CDR3nt: TGTGCCAGTAGTATAGGATTGATCGGGCCGCGGGGGTACGAGCAGTACTTC
v_gene: TRBV19
abundance: NA
j_gene: TRBJ2-7
d_gene: TRBD2